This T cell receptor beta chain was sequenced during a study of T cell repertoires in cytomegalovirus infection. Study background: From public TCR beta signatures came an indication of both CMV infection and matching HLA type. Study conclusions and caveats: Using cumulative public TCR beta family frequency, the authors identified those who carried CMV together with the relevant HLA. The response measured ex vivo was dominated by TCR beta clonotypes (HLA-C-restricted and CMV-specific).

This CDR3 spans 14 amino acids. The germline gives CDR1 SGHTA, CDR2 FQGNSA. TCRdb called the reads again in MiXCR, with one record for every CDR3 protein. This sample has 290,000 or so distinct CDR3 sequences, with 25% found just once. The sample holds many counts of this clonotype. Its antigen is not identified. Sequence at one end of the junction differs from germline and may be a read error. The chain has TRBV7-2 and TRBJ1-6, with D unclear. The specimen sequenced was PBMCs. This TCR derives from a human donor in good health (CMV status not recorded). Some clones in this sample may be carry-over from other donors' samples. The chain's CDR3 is CASGLGMGRSPLHF. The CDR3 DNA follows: TGTGCCAGCGGCTTAGGGATGGGCAGGTCACCCCTCCACTTT. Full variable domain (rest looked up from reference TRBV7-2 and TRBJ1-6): GAGVSQSPSNKVTEKGKDVELRCDPISGHTALYWYRQSLGQGLEFLIYFQGNSAPDKSGLPSDRFSAERTGGSVSTLTIQRTQQEDSAVYLCASGLGMGRSPLHFGNGTRLTVT.